This paragraph reports one T cell receptor beta chain. This CDR3 region has 15 residues. The ends were cut back, 1 base at V and 3 bases at J, with 13 bases in the middle. The germline CDR1 and CDR2 sequences are SGHVS and FNYEAQ. These data belong to a study of blood T cell repertoires in COVID-19. Profiling relied on immunoSEQ multiplex PCR, and the TCRdb table lists in-frame clones only, not all of them. This sample has under 200,000 clones, with approximately 79% found just once. The sequence came from a woman in her fifties or sixties with COVID-19, enrolled during active disease. The V call is TRBV7-6, the J call TRBJ2-7; D might be TRBD1 (5 bases). Sample: peripheral blood. The CDR3 is CASSLGAGFGYEQYF. CDR3 sequence (DNA): TGTGCCAGCAGCTTAGGGGCAGGGTTTGGCTACGAGCAGTACTTC. The full variable domain, with the rest looked up from reference TRBV7-6 and TRBJ2-7, is GAGVSQSPRYKVTKRGQDVALRCDPISGHVSLYWYRQALGQGPEFLTYFNYEAQQDKSGLPNDRFSAERPEGSISTLTIQRTEQRDSAMYRCASSLGAGFGYEQYFGPGTRLTVT.